This TCR beta chain was profiled in a study of Graves' ophthalmopathy and Graves' hyperthyroidism. Clinical symptoms, serum thyroxine, TRAb, thyroid ultrasound and orbital computed tomography determined diagnosis. The CDR3 extends over 15 amino acids. With 2 bases removed from V and 0 bases from J, the gap between germline ends came to 13 bases. Looked up from germline, CDR1 is SQVTM and CDR2 is ANQGSEA. TCR beta CDR3 amplification used RNA transcripts. HTBI-primed first-round RT-PCR preceded second-round multiplex PCR. In TCRdb, the multiplex PCR reads were re-called with MiXCR into one record per CDR3 protein. This table has 560,000 or so distinct CDR3 sequences, 35% to 40% appearing once. There are many counts of this clonotype.

This TCR came from an adult man with Graves' hyperthyroidism. Sequencing was carried out using peripheral blood or thyroid tissue (not recorded which). J is TRBJ2-5 and V is TRBV29-1; a possible D gene is TRBD1 (6 bases). CDR3 coding DNA: TGCAGCGTTGAACATTCGACAGGCTACCAAGAGACCCAGTACTTC. Translation gives CSVEHSTGYQETQYF. Full variable domain (missing parts from reference TRBV29-1 and TRBJ2-5): SAVISQKPSRDICQRGTSLTIQCQVDSQVTMMFWYRQQPGQSLTLIATANQGSEATYESGFVIDKFPISRPNLTFSTLTVSNMSPEDSSIYLCSVEHSTGYQETQYFGPGTRLLVL.